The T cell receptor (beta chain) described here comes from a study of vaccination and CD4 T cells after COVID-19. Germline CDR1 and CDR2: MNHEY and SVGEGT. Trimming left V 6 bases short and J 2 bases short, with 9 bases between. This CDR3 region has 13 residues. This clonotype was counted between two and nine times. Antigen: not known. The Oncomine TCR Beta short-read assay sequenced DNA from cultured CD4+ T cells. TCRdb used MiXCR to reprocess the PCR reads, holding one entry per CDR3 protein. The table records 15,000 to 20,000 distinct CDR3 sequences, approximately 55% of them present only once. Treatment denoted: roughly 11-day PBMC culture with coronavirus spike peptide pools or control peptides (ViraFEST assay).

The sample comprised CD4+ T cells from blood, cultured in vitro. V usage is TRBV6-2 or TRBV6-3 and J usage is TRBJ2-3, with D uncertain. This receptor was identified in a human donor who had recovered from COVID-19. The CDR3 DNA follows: TGTGCCAGCAGACCGGACCCCACAGATACGCAGTATTTT. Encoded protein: CASRPDPTDTQYF.